The clone carrying this T cell receptor (beta chain) was recorded a few times. Its specificity is unknown. The authors reverse transcribed all of the isolated RNA, so sequencing captured expressed TCRB transcripts. Produced via immunoSEQ multiplex PCR; TCRdb's table is partial and in-frame only. The sample has some 900,000 clones; 15% to 20% are singletons. The V gene end was trimmed by 1 base and the J gene end by 8 bases; junction bases not matched to a gene: 12. The CDR3 contains 17 residues. Germline CDR1 is PRHDT and CDR2 is FYEKMQ (reference sequence). This sample is drawn from a study of beta chain features in type 1 diabetes. Study findings and constraints: A potential influence of HLA type upon TCRB rearrangement remained unresolved herein.

It was via CD45RO/CCR7/CD25/CD127/CD95/CD27 that CD4+ naive, central memory, regulatory and stem cell-like memory cells were sorted. The TCR was taken from a woman between 18 and 29 years old in good health. The sequenced sample consisted of naive CD4+ T cells from blood. The chain recombines TRBV13 with TRBJ1-4, with TRBD1 identical over 8 bases. CDR3 DNA: TGTGCCAGCAGCTTAGCCGAAACGGACAGGGCGCGGGAAAAACTGTTTTTT. Its translation is CASSLAETDRAREKLFF.